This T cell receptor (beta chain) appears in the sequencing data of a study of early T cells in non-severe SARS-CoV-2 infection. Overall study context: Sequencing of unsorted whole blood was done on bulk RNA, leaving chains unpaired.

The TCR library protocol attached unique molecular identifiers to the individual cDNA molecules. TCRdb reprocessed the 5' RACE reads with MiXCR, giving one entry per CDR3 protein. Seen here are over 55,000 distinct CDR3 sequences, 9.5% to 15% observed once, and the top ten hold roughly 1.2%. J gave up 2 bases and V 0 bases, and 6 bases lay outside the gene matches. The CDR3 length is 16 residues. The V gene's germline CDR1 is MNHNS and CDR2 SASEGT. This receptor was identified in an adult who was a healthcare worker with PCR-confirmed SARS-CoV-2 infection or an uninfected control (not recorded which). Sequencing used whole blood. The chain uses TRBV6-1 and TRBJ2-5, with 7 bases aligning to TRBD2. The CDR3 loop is CASSEAVSGAQETQYF. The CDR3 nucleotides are TGTGCCAGCAGTGAAGCGGTGAGCGGGGCACAAGAGACCCAGTACTTC.